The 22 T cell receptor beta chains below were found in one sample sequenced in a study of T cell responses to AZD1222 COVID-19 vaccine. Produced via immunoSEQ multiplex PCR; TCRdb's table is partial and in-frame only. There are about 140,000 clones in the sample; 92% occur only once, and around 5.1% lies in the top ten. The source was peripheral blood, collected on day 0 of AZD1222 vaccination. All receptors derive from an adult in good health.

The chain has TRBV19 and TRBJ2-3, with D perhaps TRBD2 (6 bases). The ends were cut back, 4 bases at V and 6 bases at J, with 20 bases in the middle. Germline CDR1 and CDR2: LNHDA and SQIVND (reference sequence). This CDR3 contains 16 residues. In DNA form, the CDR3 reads TGTGCCAGTAGTAGGCCGCGGGGCCGTGGCAGGGATACGCAGTATTTT. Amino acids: CASSRPRGRGRDTQYF. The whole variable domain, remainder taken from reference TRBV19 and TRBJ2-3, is DGGITQSPKYLFRKEGQNVTLSCEQNLNHDAMYWYRQDPGQGLRLIYYSQIVNDFQKGDIAEGYSVSREKKESFPLTVTSAQKNPTAFYLCASSRPRGRGRDTQYFGPGTRLTVL.

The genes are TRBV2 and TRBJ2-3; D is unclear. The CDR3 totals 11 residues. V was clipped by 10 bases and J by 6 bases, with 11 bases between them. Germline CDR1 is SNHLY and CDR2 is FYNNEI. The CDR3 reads CATTNLDTQYF. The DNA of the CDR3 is TGTGCCACCACTAATTTGGATACGCAGTATTTT.

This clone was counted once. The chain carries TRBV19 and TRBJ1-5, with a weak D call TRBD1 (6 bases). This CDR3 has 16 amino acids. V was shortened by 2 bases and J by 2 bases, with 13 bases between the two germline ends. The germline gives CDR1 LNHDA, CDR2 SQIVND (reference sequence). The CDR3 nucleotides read TGTGCCAGTAGTATAAGGGCCCCAGGGGGCAATCAGCCCCAGCATTTT. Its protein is CASSIRAPGGNQPQHF.

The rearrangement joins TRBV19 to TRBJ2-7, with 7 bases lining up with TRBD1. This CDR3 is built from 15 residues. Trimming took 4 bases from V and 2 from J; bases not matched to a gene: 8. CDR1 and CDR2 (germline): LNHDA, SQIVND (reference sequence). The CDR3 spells CASSKITGTAYEQYF. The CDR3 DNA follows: TGTGCCAGTAGTAAAATAACCGGGACAGCCTACGAGCAGTACTTC.

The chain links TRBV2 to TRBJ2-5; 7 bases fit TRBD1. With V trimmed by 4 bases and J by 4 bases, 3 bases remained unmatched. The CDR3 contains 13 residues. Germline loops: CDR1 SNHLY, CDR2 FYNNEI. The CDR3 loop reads CASSGTGAETQYF. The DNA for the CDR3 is TGTGCCAGCAGTGGAACAGGGGCAGAGACCCAGTACTTC. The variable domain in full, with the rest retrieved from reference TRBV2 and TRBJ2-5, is EPEVTQTPSHQVTQMGQEVILRCVPISNHLYFYWYRQILGQKVEFLVSFYNNEISEKSEIFDDQFSVERPDGSNFTLKIRSTKLEDSAMYFCASSGTGAETQYFGPGTRLLVL.

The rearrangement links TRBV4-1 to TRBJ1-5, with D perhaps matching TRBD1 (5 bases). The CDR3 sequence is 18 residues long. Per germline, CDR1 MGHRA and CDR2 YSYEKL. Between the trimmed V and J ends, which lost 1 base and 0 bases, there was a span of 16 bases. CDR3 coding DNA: TGCGCCAGCAGCCAAGCTGTGGCAGGGATATATAGCAATCAGCCCCAGCATTTT. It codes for CASSQAVAGIYSNQPQHF.

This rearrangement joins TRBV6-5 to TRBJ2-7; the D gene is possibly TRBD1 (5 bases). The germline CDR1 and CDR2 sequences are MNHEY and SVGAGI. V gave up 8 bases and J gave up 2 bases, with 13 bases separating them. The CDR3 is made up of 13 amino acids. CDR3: CASRKGPAYEQYF. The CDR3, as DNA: TGTGCCAGCCGAAAGGGGCCAGCCTACGAGCAGTACTTC.

The CDR3 DNA follows: TGTGCCAGCAGTGACTCAGGGTCTGGGGCCAACGTCCTGACTTTC. This gives the protein CASSDSGSGANVLTF. V gene TRBV6-4 combines with J gene TRBJ2-6; D call uncertain. Germline-derived CDR1 and CDR2 are MRHNA and SNTAGT. With 0 bases removed from V and 1 base from J, the gap between germline ends came to 4 bases. The CDR3 is 15 amino acids.

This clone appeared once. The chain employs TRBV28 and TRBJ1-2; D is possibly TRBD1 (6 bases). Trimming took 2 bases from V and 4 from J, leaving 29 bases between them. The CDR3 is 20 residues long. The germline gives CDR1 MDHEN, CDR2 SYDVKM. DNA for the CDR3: TGTGCCAGCAGTTTAATCGATTTTACGCGCGGGACAAGGGGAGTCTATGGCTACACCTTC. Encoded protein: CASSLIDFTRGTRGVYGYTF.

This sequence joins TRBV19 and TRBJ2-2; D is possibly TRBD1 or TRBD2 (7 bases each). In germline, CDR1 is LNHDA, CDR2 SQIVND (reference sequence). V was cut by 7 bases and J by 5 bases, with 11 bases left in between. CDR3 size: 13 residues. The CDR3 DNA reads TGTGCCAGTAACCAGGGGGGGACCGGGGAGCTGTTTTTT. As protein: CASNQGGTGELFF.

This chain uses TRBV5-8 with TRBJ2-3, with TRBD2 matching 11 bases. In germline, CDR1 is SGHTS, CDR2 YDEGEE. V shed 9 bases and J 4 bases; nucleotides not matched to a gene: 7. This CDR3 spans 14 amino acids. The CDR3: CATNPGLAADTQYF. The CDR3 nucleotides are TGTGCCACTAACCCGGGACTAGCGGCAGATACGCAGTATTTT.

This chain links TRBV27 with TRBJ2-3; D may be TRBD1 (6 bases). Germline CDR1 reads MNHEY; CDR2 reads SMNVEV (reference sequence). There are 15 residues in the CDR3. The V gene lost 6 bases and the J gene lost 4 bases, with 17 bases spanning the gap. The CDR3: CASSPGTTRADTQYF. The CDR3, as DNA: TGTGCCAGCAGCCCCGGGACAACTCGCGCAGATACGCAGTATTTT.

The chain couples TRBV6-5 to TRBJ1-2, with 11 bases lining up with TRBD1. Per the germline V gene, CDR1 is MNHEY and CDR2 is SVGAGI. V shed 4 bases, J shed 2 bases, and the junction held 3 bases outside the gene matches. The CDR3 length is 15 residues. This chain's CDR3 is CASSSGQGANYGYTF. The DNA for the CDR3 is TGTGCCAGCAGTTCCGGACAGGGGGCGAACTATGGCTACACCTTC.

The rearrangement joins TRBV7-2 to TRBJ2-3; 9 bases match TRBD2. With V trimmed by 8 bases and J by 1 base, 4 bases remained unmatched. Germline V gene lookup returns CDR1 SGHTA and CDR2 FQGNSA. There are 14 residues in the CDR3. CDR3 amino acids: CASGRTSGTDTQYF. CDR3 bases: TGTGCCAGCGGCAGGACTAGCGGCACAGATACGCAGTATTTT.

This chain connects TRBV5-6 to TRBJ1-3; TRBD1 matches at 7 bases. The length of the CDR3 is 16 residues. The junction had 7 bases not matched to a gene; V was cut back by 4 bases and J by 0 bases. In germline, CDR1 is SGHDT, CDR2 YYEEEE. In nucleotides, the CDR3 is TGTGCCAGCAGCGATGGGACAGACTCCTCTGGAAACACCATATATTTT. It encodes CASSDGTDSSGNTIYF.

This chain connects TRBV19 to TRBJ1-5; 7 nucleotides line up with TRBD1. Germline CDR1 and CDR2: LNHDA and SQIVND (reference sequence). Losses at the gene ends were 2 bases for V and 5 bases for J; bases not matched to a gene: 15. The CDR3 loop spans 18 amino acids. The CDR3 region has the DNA TGTGCCAGTAGTATAAGGGGTACGACAGGGTCCGGGGATCAGCCCCAGCATTTT. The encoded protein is CASSIRGTTGSGDQPQHF. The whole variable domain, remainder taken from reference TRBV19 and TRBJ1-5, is DGGITQSPKYLFRKEGQNVTLSCEQNLNHDAMYWYRQDPGQGLRLIYYSQIVNDFQKGDIAEGYSVSREKKESFPLTVTSAQKNPTAFYLCASSIRGTTGSGDQPQHFGDGTRLSIL.

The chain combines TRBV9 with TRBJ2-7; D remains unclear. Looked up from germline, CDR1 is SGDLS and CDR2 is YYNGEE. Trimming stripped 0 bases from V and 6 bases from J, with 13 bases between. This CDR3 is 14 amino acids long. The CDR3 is CASSVAPPASEQYF. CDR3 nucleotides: TGTGCCAGCAGCGTAGCGCCCCCGGCCTCCGAGCAGTACTTC.

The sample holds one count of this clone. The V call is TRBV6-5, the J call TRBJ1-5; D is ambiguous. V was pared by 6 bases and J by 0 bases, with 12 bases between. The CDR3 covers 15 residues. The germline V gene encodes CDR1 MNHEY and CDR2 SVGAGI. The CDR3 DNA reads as TGTGCCAGCAGACTAACCCAGAATAGCAATCAGCCCCAGCATTTT. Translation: CASRLTQNSNQPQHF.

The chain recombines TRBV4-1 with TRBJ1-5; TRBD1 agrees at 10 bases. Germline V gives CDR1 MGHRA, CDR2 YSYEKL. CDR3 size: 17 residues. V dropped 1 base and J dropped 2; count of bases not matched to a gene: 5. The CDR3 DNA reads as TGCGCCAGCAGCCAAGGCAGACAGGGGGCTCGCAATCAGCCCCAGCATTTT. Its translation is CASSQGRQGARNQPQHF.

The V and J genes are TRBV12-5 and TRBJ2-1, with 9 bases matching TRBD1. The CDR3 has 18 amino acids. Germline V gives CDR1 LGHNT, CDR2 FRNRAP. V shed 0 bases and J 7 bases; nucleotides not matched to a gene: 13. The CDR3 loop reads CASGLVLEQGAFTNEQFF. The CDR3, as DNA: TGTGCTAGTGGTTTGGTACTGGAACAGGGGGCCTTCACGAATGAGCAGTTCTTC.

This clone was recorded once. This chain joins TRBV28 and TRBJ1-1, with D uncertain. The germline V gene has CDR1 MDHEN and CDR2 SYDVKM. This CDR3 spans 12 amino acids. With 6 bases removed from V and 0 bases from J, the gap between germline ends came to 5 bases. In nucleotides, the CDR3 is TGTGCCAGCAGGATTATGAACACTGAAGCTTTCTTT. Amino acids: CASRIMNTEAFF. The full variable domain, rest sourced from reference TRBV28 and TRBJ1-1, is DVKVTQSSRYLVKRTGEKVFLECVQDMDHENMFWYRQDPGLGLRLIYFSYDVKMKEKGDIPEGYSVSREKKERFSLILESASTNQTSMYLCASRIMNTEAFFGQGTRLTVV.

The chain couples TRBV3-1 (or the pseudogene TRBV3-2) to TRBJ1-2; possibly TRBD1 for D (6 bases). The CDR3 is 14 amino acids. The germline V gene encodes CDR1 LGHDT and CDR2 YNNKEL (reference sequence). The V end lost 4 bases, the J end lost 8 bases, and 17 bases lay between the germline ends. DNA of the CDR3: TGTGCCAGCAGCCCACGTTGGGGGGCAGAGGGCTACACCTTC. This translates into CASSPRWGAEGYTF.